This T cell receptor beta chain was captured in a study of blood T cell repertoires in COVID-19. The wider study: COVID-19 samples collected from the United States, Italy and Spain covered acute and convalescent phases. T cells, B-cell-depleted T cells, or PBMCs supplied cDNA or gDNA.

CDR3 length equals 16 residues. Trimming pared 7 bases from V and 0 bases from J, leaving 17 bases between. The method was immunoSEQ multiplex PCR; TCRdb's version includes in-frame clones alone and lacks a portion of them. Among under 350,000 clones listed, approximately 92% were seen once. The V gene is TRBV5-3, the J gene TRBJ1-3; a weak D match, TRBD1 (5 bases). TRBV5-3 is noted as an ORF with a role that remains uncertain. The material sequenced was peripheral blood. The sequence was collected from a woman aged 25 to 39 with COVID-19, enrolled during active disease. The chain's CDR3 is CARDRDYLYSGNTIYF. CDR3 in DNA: TGTGCCAGAGATCGGGACTACCTCTACTCTGGAAACACCATATATTTT.